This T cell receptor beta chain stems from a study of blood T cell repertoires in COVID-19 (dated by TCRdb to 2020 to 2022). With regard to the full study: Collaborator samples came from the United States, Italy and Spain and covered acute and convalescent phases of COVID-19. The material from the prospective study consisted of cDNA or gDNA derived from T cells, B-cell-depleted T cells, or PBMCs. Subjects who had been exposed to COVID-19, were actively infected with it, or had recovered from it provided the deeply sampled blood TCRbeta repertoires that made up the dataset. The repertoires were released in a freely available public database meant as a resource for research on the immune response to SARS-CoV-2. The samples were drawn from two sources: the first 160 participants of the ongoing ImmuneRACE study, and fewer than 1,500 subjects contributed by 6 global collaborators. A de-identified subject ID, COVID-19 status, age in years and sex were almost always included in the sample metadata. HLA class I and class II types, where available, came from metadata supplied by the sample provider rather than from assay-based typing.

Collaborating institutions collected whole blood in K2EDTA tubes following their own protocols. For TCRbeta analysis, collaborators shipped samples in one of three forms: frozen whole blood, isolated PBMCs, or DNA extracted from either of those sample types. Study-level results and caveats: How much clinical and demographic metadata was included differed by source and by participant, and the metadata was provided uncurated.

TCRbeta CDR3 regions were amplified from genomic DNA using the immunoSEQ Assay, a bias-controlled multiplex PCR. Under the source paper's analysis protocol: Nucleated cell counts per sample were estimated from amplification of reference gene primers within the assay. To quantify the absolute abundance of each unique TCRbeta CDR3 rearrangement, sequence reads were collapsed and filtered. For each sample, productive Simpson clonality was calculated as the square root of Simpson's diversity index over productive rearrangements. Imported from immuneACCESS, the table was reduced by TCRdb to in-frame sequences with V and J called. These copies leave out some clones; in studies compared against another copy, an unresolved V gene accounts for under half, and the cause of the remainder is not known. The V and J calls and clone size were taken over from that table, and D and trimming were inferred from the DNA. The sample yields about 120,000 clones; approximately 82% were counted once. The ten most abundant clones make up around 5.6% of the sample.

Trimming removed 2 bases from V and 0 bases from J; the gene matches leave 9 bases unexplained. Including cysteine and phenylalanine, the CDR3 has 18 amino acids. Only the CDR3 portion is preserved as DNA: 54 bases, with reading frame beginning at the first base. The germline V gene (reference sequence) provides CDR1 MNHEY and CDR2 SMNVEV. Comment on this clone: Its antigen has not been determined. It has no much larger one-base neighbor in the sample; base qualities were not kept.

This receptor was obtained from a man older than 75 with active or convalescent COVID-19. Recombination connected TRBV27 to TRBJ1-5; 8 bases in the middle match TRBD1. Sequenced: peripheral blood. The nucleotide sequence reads TGTGCCAGCAGTTTAGCAGGGGGCCAGGGGATTAGCAATCAGCCCCAGCATTTT. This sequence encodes CASSLAGGQGISNQPQHF.